The next 21 T cell receptor beta chains were all read from a single sample in a study of shared clonotypes between healthy human individuals (dated by TCRdb to between 2020 and 2021). CD8 naive samples consisted of CD45RO-negative cells that were positively selected for CCR7, yielding a CD45RA+CCR7+ population without TemRA cells. The library was generated by the immunoSEQ multiplex PCR assay. The immuneACCESS repertoire file appears here via TCRdb, limited to in-frame rearrangements. These files lack a portion of the clones; in checked studies, under half of the deficit traces to unresolved V genes, and the cause of the others is not known. Here the sample has about 2,200,000 clones; about 92% occur a single time. The ten largest account for 1.5% to 2% of the sample. The sample was naive CD8+ T cells from PBMCs. What this sample's cell subset or site label stands for: CD45RA+CCR7+. The receptors shown here come from a man aged 18 to 29 in good health. Some clones in this sample may be carry-over from other donors' samples.

The sample holds one count of this clone. The V and J genes are TRBV28 and TRBJ1-5, with 7 bases that match TRBD1. Germline V gene lookup returns CDR1 MDHEN and CDR2 SYDVKM. The V segment lost 6 bases and the J segment 6 bases; nucleotides outside the gene matches: 11. The CDR3 covers 15 residues. CDR3 DNA sequence: TGTGCCAGCAGCACAGACAGGGAAACAGGTCAGCCCCAGCATTTT. This encodes CASSTDRETGQPQHF.

J is TRBJ2-1 and V is TRBV5-1; D gene ambiguous. The V end was cut by 3 bases, the J end by 4 bases, with 14 bases between. The CDR3 totals 15 residues. Germline-derived CDR1 and CDR2 are SGHRS and YFSETQ. CDR3 in DNA: TGCGCCAGCAGCTCTACCAAGGACCCATACAATGAGCAGTTCTTC. It codes for CASSSTKDPYNEQFF. The variable domain in full, completed from reference TRBV5-1 and TRBJ2-1, reads KAGVTQTPRYLIKTRGQQVTLSCSPISGHRSVSWYQQTPGQGLQFLFEYFSETQRNKGNFPGRFSGRQFSNSRSEMNVSTLELGDSALYLCASSSTKDPYNEQFFGPGTRLTVL.

V and J are TRBV11-2 and TRBJ2-6; D may be TRBD2 (5 bases). CDR1 is SGHAT, CDR2 FQNNGV, per germline. This CDR3 has 16 residues. The germline V and J ends were trimmed by 5 bases and 0 bases, with 11 bases remaining between them. The CDR3 bases are TGTGCCAGCAGCACGGGGTCATTCTCTGGGGCCAACGTCCTGACTTTC. This gives the protein CASSTGSFSGANVLTF. The variable domain in full, completed from reference TRBV11-2 and TRBJ2-6, reads EAGVAQSPRYKIIEKRQSVAFWCNPISGHATLYWYQQILGQGPKLLIQFQNNGVVDDSQLPKDRFSAERLKGVDSTLKIQPAKLEDSAVYLCASSTGSFSGANVLTFGAGSRLTVL.

V gene TRBV14 combines with J gene TRBJ2-5; TRBD2 matches 10 bases. V was pared by 1 base and J by 5 bases, with 13 bases of the junction left unmatched. The CDR3 is 18 amino acids. CDR1 is SGHDN, CDR2 FVKESK, per germline. Here the CDR3 reads CASSQGRTSGAPRETQYF. The DNA of the CDR3 is TGTGCCAGCAGCCAAGGTAGAACTAGCGGGGCCCCCCGGGAGACCCAGTACTTC. Combining the CDR3 with reference TRBV14 and TRBJ2-5 gives the whole variable domain EAGVTQFPSHSVIEKGQTVTLRCDPISGHDNLYWYRRVMGKEIKFLLHFVKESKQDESGMPNNRFLAERTGGTYSTLKVQPAELEDSGVYFCASSQGRTSGAPRETQYFGPGTRLLVL.

The genes are TRBV11-1 and TRBJ2-7; 8 nucleotides line up with TRBD1. Germline assignment: CDR1 SGHAT and CDR2 FQDESV (reference sequence). This CDR3 has 14 amino acids. The V and J ends lost 2 bases and 6 bases, in that order; junction bases with no gene match: 6. The CDR3 reads CASSLPGGSGEQYF. Here the CDR3 DNA reads TGTGCCAGCAGCTTACCAGGGGGCTCGGGCGAGCAGTACTTC. Using reference TRBV11-1 and TRBJ2-7 for the parts outside the CDR3, the full variable domain is EAEVAQSPRYKITEKSQAVAFWCDPISGHATLYWYRQILGQGPELLVQFQDESVVDDSQLPKDRFSAERLKGVDSTLKIQPAELGDSAMYLCASSLPGGSGEQYFGPGTRLTVT.

Comment on this clone: The same CDR3 can be traced to other DNA sequences in this sample. The gene calls are TRBV28 and TRBJ2-5; the D is unclear. The CDR3 covers 13 residues. The V gene lost 5 bases and the J gene lost 5 bases, with 12 bases spanning the gap. Germline lookup yields CDR1 MDHEN and CDR2 SYDVKM. The CDR3 here is CASSLGPRETQYF. The CDR3 coding sequence is TGTGCCAGCAGTCTGGGCCCGCGGGAGACCCAGTACTTC. The full variable domain, in which reference TRBV28 and TRBJ2-5 provide the parts outside the CDR3, is DVKVTQSSRYLVKRTGEKVFLECVQDMDHENMFWYRQDPGLGLRLIYFSYDVKMKEKGDIPEGYSVSREKKERFSLILESASTNQTSMYLCASSLGPRETQYFGPGTRLLVL.

The chain is built from TRBV7-8 and TRBJ2-4, with D maybe TRBD1 (6 bases). The CDR3 loop spans 13 amino acids. The germline V and J ends were trimmed by 5 bases and 12 bases, with 17 bases remaining between them. CDR1 is SGHVS and CDR2 is FQNEAQ in the germline V gene. The CDR3 DNA is TGTGCCAGCAGCGACCCGATCAGGGGAACTCAGTACTTC. Encoded protein: CASSDPIRGTQYF.

The rearrangement joins TRBV7-9 to TRBJ1-4, with 10 bases fitting TRBD1. The CDR3 length is 16 residues. The V gene's germline CDR1 is SEHNR and CDR2 FQNEAQ (reference sequence). J lost 5 bases, V lost 2 bases, and 5 bases had no gene match. The CDR3 DNA follows: TGTGCCAGCAGCTTACGGTCGGGACAGGGGAATGAAAAACTGTTTTTT. Translation gives CASSLRSGQGNEKLFF.

V and J are TRBV5-6 and TRBJ2-5, with 8 bases lining up with TRBD1. V lost 0 bases and J lost 5; bases outside the gene matches: 6. The CDR3 length is 15 residues. Per the germline V gene, CDR1 is SGHDT and CDR2 is YYEEEE. The CDR3 sequence: CASSLERRGHETQYF. The CDR3 bases are TGTGCCAGCAGCTTGGAGCGCAGGGGGCACGAGACCCAGTACTTC.

The chain links TRBV13 to TRBJ1-2; D unresolved. There are 13 residues in the CDR3. The germline CDR1 and CDR2 sequences are PRHDT and FYEKMQ (reference sequence). V was shortened by 0 bases and J by 8 bases, with 10 bases between the two germline ends. The CDR3: CASSLGARQGYTF. The CDR3, as DNA: TGTGCCAGCAGCTTAGGGGCCCGGCAAGGCTACACCTTC.

V and J are TRBV27 and TRBJ2-3; tentatively, D is TRBD2 (5 bases). The CDR3 has 17 residues. Germline CDR1 MNHEY, CDR2 SMNVEV (reference sequence). With 3 bases removed from V and 2 bases from J, the gap between germline ends came to 18 bases. The chain's CDR3 is CASSFQLPGILTDTQYF. CDR3 nucleotides: TGTGCCAGCAGTTTCCAATTACCGGGAATCCTCACAGATACGCAGTATTTT.

The sample holds one count of this clone. The genes are TRBV7-9 and TRBJ1-2; tentative D call: TRBD1 (6 bases). Germline V lookup: CDR1 SEHNR, CDR2 FQNEAQ (reference sequence). The CDR3 length is 15 residues. V was clipped by 2 bases and J by 6 bases, with 16 bases between them. Here the CDR3 reads CASSLNKEQGDGYTF. The CDR3 coding sequence is TGTGCCAGCAGCTTAAATAAGGAACAGGGCGATGGCTACACCTTC. Drawing the rest from reference TRBV7-9 and TRBJ1-2, the complete variable domain is DTGVSQNPRHKITKRGQNVTFRCDPISEHNRLYWYRQTLGQGPEFLTYFQNEAQLEKSRLLSDRFSAERPKGSFSTLEIQRTEQGDSAMYLCASSLNKEQGDGYTFGSGTRLTVV.

The chain couples TRBV29-1 to TRBJ1-2; D is perhaps TRBD1 (6 bases). Germline values: CDR1 SQVTM, CDR2 ANQGSEA. V was clipped by 6 bases and J by 5 bases, with 13 bases between them. The CDR3 has 12 amino acids. The CDR3 protein is CSVTGKGYGYTF. CDR3 DNA: TGCAGCGTCACAGGGAAAGGGTATGGCTACACCTTC.

This chain links TRBV4-3 with TRBJ1-1, with a possible D match to TRBD1 (5 bases). The germline V and J ends were trimmed by 0 bases and 7 bases, with 15 bases remaining between them. This CDR3 has 15 residues. Germline V CDR1 and CDR2: LGHNA, YSLEER. Here the CDR3 DNA reads TGCGCCAGCAGCCAAGATAGGGACCCTAACGGTGAAGCTTTCTTT. Translation gives CASSQDRDPNGEAFF.

The J gene is TRBJ2-1, the V gene TRBV27, with TRBD2 matching 11 bases. Germline CDR1 MNHEY, CDR2 SMNVEV (reference sequence). The CDR3 is 19 residues long. Germline trimming cut 0 bases from V and 0 bases from J; bases unmatched to any gene: 7. The CDR3 DNA reads as TGTGCCAGCAGTTTATCTCTGGGACTAGCGGTACTCTCCTACAATGAGCAGTTCTTC. This sequence encodes CASSLSLGLAVLSYNEQFF.

The V and J genes are TRBV5-6 and TRBJ2-7; 14 bases align to TRBD2. Germline V gene lookup returns CDR1 SGHDT and CDR2 YYEEEE. V shed 3 bases, J shed 3 bases, and the junction held 5 bases outside the gene matches. CDR3 length: 16 residues. The CDR3 DNA follows: TGTGCCAGCAGCTCGGGGACTAGCGGGAGTTTCTACGAGCAGTACTTC. Translated: CASSSGTSGSFYEQYF.

J is TRBJ2-7 and V is TRBV19; 13 nucleotides line up with TRBD2. CDR1 and CDR2 from the germline V gene are LNHDA and SQIVND (reference sequence). Trimming cost V 10 bases and J 2 bases; bases outside gene matches: 11. This CDR3 has 16 amino acids. In nucleotides, the CDR3 is TGTGCCACCGAGGGACTAGCGGGAAGGGTCCCCTACGAGCAGTACTTC. It codes for CATEGLAGRVPYEQYF.

The genes are TRBV6-5 and TRBJ2-7; the match to TRBD1 covers 7 bases. The J segment lost 4 bases and the V segment lost 6 bases, leaving 12 bases of the junction unmatched. The CDR3 is 15 residues long. Per the germline V gene, CDR1 is MNHEY and CDR2 is SVGAGI. CDR3 bases: TGTGCCAGCAGCTTACTAGAGGGGGCCGGTTACGAGCAGTACTTC. Translating it yields CASSLLEGAGYEQYF.

The chain links TRBV27 to TRBJ2-6; D might be TRBD1 (5 bases). Trimming took off 1 base at V and 1 base at J, with 17 bases between the two ends. The CDR3 contains 19 residues. Germline values: CDR1 MNHEY, CDR2 SMNVEV (reference sequence). The CDR3 region is CASSLYHRAGLSGANVLTF. The CDR3 coding sequence is TGTGCCAGCAGTTTATATCATCGGGCAGGGTTATCTGGGGCCAACGTCCTGACTTTC.

This sequence joins TRBV27 and TRBJ1-1; 8 nucleotides align to TRBD1. The CDR3 runs 14 residues. Trimming at V came to 5 bases and at J to 5 bases, leaving 7 bases not matched to a gene. Germline V CDR1 and CDR2: MNHEY, SMNVEV (reference sequence). DNA of the CDR3: TGTGCCAGCAGTCCTTTCGGGACAGGAACTGAAGCTTTCTTT. Its translation: CASSPFGTGTEAFF.

Notes on this clone: The same CDR3 also results from other DNA sequences found in this sample. This chain joins TRBV6-5 and TRBJ1-5; 10 positions agree with TRBD1. Trimming removed 5 bases from V and 4 bases from J; junction bases left unmatched: 5. The CDR3 is 15 residues long. Germline lookup yields CDR1 MNHEY and CDR2 SVGAGI. In DNA form, the CDR3 reads TGTGCCAGCAGTCCGGGACAGGGGCGGAATCAGCCCCAGCATTTT. Protein sequence: CASSPGQGRNQPQHF.